This T cell receptor (beta chain) was recovered during a study of T cell responses to AZD1222 COVID-19 vaccine. General study findings and limits: Elevations in Spike-specific TCR breadth and depth followed administration of two AZD1222 doses. Clonal diversity may have been underestimated in mostly white British donors. Just six or seven AZD1222 recipients tested seropositive at baseline.

Regarding this clone: What it recognizes is unknown.

The method was immunoSEQ multiplex PCR; TCRdb's version includes in-frame clones alone and lacks a portion of them. The data contain tens of thousands of clones, over 65% of them singletons. Germline assignment: CDR1 SGHRS and CDR2 YFSETQ. V was pared by 7 bases and J by 5 bases, with 7 bases of the junction left unmatched. The CDR3 has 14 amino acids. The clonotype was recovered from an adult in good health. This sequence joins TRBV5-1 and TRBJ2-3, with 10 nucleotides matching TRBD1. The sample here was peripheral blood, taken on day 0 of AZD1222 vaccination. The CDR3 here is CASSGTGEGDTQYF. Written as DNA, the CDR3 is TGCGCCAGCTCCGGGACAGGGGAGGGAGATACGCAGTATTTT.